This T cell receptor (beta chain) was recorded in a study of blood T cell repertoires in COVID-19. Trimming left V 0 bases short and J 0 bases short, with 7 bases between. The CDR3 has 15 amino acids. Germline V gives CDR1 MNHEY, CDR2 SVGAGI. The assay was immunoSEQ multiplex PCR, and TCRdb's table has in-frame clones only and misses some. The table shows 350,000 to 450,000 clones, with approximately 91% occurring only once. The chain couples TRBV6-5 to TRBJ2-3; D remains unclear. The TCR sequence derives from a woman between 18 and 30 years old who had been exposed to COVID-19. The specimen was PBMCs or T cells enriched from blood (not recorded which). CDR3 sequence reads: CASSYSRWSTDTQYF. The CDR3 nucleotides read TGTGCCAGCAGTTACTCGAGGTGGAGCACAGATACGCAGTATTTT.